The rows below give T cell receptor beta chains drawn from one sample of a study of T cells in Graves' hyperthyroidism and ophthalmopathy. MiXCR was run by TCRdb on the multiplex PCR reads, yielding one entry per CDR3 protein. The data hold nearly 750,000 distinct CDR3 sequences, with roughly 32% observed a single time. The sequencing input was blood. These receptor sequences come from a woman in her forties with Graves' hyperthyroidism. Each CDR3 is given with its conserved first and last residue. D genes are given only for firm matches. Clone sizes are given selectively: once, few, many, or a class where the clone is expanded.

- - TRBJ2-5 TRBV2 TGTGCCAGCAGTGGGGACCGTTCATTCGGAGAGACCCAGTACTTC CASSGDRSFGETQYF
- - TRBJ1-2 TRBV7-3 TGTGCCAGCAGCCCAGGGAGCGGGACTAGCGGCTACACCTTC CASSPGSGTSGYTF
- - TRBJ1-6 TRBV7-9 TGCGCCAGCAGCTCCCAGGCAGGGCTATCACCCCTCCACTTT CASSSQAGLSPLHF
- few TRBJ1-3 TRBV11-1 TGTGCCAGCAGCTCGCCCGGGACGGTCTCTGGAAACACCATATATTTT CASSSPGTVSGNTIYF
- many TRBJ1-5 TRBV19 TGTGCCAGTAGTTTTACACATCAGCCCCAGCATTTT CASSFTHQPQHF
- many TRBJ2-5 TRBV6-1 TGTGCCAGCCTTATGACGGAGACCCAGTACTTC CASLMTETQYF
TRBD1 - TRBJ2-7 TRBV10-2 TGCGCCAGCATGAAGGGGGGACAGGGGGCCTACGAGCAGTACTTC CASMKGGQGAYEQYF
TRBD2 - TRBJ2-1 TRBV7-9 TGTGCCAGCAGCTTAGTTAGCGGGATCCCCAATGAGCAGTTCTTC CASSLVSGIPNEQFF
TRBD1 - TRBJ1-2 TRBV9 TGTGCCAGCAGCGTAGGTCCAGGACAGGGGAACTATGGCTACACCTTC CASSVGPGQGNYGYTF
- many TRBJ2-5 TRBV24-1 TGTGCCACCAGTGATTTTAAACAGGGACCTCAAGAGACCCAGTACTTC CATSDFKQGPQETQYF
- many TRBJ1-6 TRBV7-2 TGTGCCAGCAGCTACAAGACAGGTGTTAGCTCCTATAATTCACCCCTCCACTTT CASSYKTGVSSYNSPLHF
- - TRBJ1-1 TRBV24-1 TGTGCCACCAGTGACCCGGACCTCAATGAGCAGTTCTTT CATSDPDLNEQFF
TRBD1 many TRBJ1-2 TRBV29-1 TGCAGCGTTGAAGTACAGGGGGATGGCTACACCTTC CSVEVQGDGYTF
TRBD1 - TRBJ2-6 TRBV11-1 TGTGCCAGCAGCTTAGCGAGCTTGGGGGACAGGAAATCTGGGGCCAACGTCCTGACTTTC CASSLASLGDRKSGANVLTF
- many TRBJ1-1 TRBV29-1 TGCAGCGTTGAAAATCATGGGTCTGAAGCTTTCTTT CSVENHGSEAFF
- many TRBJ2-7 TRBV29-1 TGCAGCGTTGCAGCGGAGGGCTCCTACGAGCAGTACTTC CSVAAEGSYEQYF
TRBD1 - TRBJ2-6 TRBV7-2 TGTGCCAGCAGCACGGGACAGGGGACGTCTGGGGCCAACGTCCTGACTTTC CASSTGQGTSGANVLTF
- many TRBJ1-6 TRBV7-2 TGTGCCAGCAGCTTAGCGGAATTTGGTTCACCCCTCCACTTT CASSLAEFGSPLHF
TRBD1 - TRBJ1-2 TRBV7-3 TGTGCCAGCAGTTTATCCGCTTCGACAGGGGACTATGGCTACACCTTC CASSLSASTGDYGYTF
- - TRBJ2-5 TRBV6-5 TGTGCCAGCAGTTACAACGGTGCAGCAGAGACCCAGTACTTC CASSYNGAAETQYF
TRBD1 - TRBJ1-3 TRBV12-3/TRBV12-4 TGTGCCAGCAGTCCTGGAATGCAGGGGGCTGGAAACACCATATATTTT CASSPGMQGAGNTIYF
TRBD1 few TRBJ2-7 TRBV5-6 TGTGCCAGCACCTCCGGGACAGGGGACTACGAGCAGTACTTC CASTSGTGDYEQYF
- - TRBJ1-3 TRBV12-3/TRBV12-4 TGTGCCAGCAGTTTCAGGTTAATCTCTGGAGACACCATATATTTT CASSFRLISGDTIYF
TRBD2 many TRBJ2-5 TRBV20-1 TGCAGTGCTAGAAAGTCTCCGGCGGGGGGGCGAGAGACCCAGTACTTC CSARKSPAGGRETQYF
- many TRBJ1-6 TRBV7-2 TGTGCCAGCAGCTTCCGGCCAGGGGATAATTCACCCCTCCACTTT CASSFRPGDNSPLHF
- - TRBJ1-6 TRBV10-3 TGTGCCATCAGTGACGGAGGTATTCCAAATTCACCCCTCCACTTT CAISDGGIPNSPLHF
TRBD1 - TRBJ1-1 TRBV6-2/TRBV6-3 TGTGCCAGCAGTTACGAACCGCCGGGACAGGTGAACACTGAAGCTTTCTTT CASSYEPPGQVNTEAFF
- many TRBJ1-4 TRBV2 TGTGCCAGCAATCCAGGGCTGGGGGAAAAACTGTTTTTT CASNPGLGEKLFF
- many TRBJ1-1 TRBV7-7 TGTGCTAGCAGCTCGCTATGGAGGGTATCTGAAGCTTTCTTT CASSSLWRVSEAFF
TRBD1 many TRBJ1-1 TRBV9 TGTGCCAGCAGCGTCGACAGGGAAGGCACTGAAGCTTTCTTT CASSVDREGTEAFF
- many TRBJ1-1 TRBV15 TGTGCCACCAGCAGAGGTGGATCCGACACTGAAGCTTTCTTT CATSRGGSDTEAFF
- - TRBJ1-5 TRBV24-1 TGTGCCAGCTCACCAAGGGACGTTTATAGCAATCAGCCCCAGCATTTT CASSPRDVYSNQPQHF
TRBD1 - TRBJ2-7 TRBV5-5 TGTGCCAGCAGCCAAAGACCAGGGGGCTACGAGCAGTACTTC CASSQRPGGYEQYF
TRBD1 - TRBJ2-7 TRBV25-1 TGTGCCAGCACCCCGACAGGGGGAGGCTACGAGCAGTACTTC CASTPTGGGYEQYF
TRBD2 - TRBJ2-7 TRBV19 TGTGCCAGTAGTATCTCTAGGACTAGCGGATACGAGCAGTACTTC CASSISRTSGYEQYF
- - TRBJ1-3 TRBV11-3 TGTGCCAGCAGACAGCCCTCTGGAAACACCATATATTTT CASRQPSGNTIYF
TRBD1 many TRBJ1-1 TRBV10-3 TGTGCCATCTTGGGGGACAGGAACACTGAAGCTTTCTTT CAILGDRNTEAFF
- - TRBJ1-6 TRBV7-8 TGTGCCAGCATCTGGGTCCTGAATTCACCCCTCCACTTT CASIWVLNSPLHF
TRBD1 - TRBJ2-5 TRBV7-9 TGTGCCAGCAGCCAGTGGGGACAGGGCGTAGCGGAGACCCAGTACTTC CASSQWGQGVAETQYF
- once TRBJ2-7 TRBV7-9 TGCGCCAGCAGCCATCGCAGGGACCCCTACGAGCAGTACTTC CASSHRRDPYEQYF
TRBD1 few TRBJ2-7 TRBV29-1 TGCAGCTTCGAGTCGCCTGGACAGGTCGAGCAGTACTTC CSFESPGQVEQYF
- many TRBJ1-3 TRBV10-3 TGTGCCATCACGTCGGGGGCTGGAAACACCATATATTTT CAITSGAGNTIYF